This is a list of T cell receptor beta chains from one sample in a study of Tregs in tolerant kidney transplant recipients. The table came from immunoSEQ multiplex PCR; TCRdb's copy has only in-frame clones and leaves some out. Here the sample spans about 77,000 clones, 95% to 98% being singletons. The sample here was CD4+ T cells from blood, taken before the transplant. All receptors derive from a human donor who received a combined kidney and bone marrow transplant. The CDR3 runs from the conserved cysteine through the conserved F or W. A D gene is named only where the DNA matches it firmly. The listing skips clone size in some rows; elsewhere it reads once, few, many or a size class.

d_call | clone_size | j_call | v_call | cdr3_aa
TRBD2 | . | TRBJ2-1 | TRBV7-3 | CASSLEPGLAGRNEQFF
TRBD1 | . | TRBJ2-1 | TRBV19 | CASSIWGTAYNEQFF
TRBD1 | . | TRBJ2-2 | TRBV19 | CASRGQGTGELFF
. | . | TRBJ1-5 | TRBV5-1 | CASSLEGSRGQPQHF
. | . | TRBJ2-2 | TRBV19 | CATGYRETTGELFF
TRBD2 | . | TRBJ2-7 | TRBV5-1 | CASSLLQGGSYEQYF
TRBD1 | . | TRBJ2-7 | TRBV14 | CASSDGTGGYEQYF
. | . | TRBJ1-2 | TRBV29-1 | CSVEAHLTGQMIYGYTF
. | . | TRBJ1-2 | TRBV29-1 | CSVETGYGYTF
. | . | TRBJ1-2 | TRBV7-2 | CASSPDGGIYGYTF
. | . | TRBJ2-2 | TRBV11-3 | CASSWSGDTGELFF
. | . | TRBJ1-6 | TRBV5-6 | CASSRHRDLYNSPLHF
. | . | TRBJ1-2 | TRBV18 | CASSLIRTANYGYTF
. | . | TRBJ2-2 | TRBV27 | CASSRTVNTGELFF
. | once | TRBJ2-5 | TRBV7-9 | CASSLVPPGHLYQETQYF
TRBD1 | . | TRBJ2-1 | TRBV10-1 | CASSAGLGTGGYNEQFF
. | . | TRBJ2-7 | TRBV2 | CASSAHHQPGYEQYF
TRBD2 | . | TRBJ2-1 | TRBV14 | CASSQGLAGAGGEQFF
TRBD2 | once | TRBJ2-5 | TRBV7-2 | CASSPRLAGGGETQYF
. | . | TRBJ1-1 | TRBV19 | CASSIWGGATEAFF
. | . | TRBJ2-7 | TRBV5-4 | CASSLVAGDNKQYF
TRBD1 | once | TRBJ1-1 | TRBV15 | CATSPGQGLMNTEAFF
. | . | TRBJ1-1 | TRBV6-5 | CASGGAGTEAFF
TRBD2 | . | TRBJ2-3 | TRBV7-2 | CASSLVYSLAGTDTQYF
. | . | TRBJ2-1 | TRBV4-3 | CASSQGVGSSYNEQFF
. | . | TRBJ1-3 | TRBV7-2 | CASSPNGGRHSGNTIYF
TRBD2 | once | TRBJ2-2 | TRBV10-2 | CASRGTSGLNTGELFF
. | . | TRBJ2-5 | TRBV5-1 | CASSLAGVSGETQYF
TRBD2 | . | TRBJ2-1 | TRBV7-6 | CASSSSLLRGGPTYNEQFF
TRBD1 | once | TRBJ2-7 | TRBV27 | CANDRDRVHEQYF
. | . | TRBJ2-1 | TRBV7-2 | CASSLDKYNEQFF
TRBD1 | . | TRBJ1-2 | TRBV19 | CASRTGTGGPYGYTF
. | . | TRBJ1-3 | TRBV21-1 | CASSWAREPGNTIYF
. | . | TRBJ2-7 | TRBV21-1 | CATLTRTASVSYEQYF
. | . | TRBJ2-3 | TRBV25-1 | CASNRGTDTQYF
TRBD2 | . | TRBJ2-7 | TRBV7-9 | CASSLGGTSYEQYF
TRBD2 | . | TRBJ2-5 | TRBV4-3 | CASSQGGSDTQYF
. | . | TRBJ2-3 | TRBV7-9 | CASSLDLTASSTDTQYF
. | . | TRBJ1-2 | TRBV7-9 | CASSYQGNPYGYTF
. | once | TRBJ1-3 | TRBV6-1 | CASSPDSGNTIYF
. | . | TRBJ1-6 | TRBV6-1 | CASSEWGEDSPLHF
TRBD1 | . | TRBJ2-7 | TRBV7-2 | CASSLTPDRASYEQYF
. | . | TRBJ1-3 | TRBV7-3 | CASSLSAPGSGNTIYF
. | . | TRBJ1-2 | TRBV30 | CAWKDSPADGYTF
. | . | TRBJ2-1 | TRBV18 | CASSPPLGDEQFF
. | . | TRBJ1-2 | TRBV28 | CASSAPEVTDGYTF
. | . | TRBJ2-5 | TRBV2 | CAASLRGETQYF
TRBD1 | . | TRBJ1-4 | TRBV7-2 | CASSWVRTGEEKLFF
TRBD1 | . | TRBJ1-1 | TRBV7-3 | CASSSDRGGTEAFF
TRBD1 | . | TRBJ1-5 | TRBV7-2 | CASSPTGSQPQHF
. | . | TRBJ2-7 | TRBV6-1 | CASSERGSSYEQYF